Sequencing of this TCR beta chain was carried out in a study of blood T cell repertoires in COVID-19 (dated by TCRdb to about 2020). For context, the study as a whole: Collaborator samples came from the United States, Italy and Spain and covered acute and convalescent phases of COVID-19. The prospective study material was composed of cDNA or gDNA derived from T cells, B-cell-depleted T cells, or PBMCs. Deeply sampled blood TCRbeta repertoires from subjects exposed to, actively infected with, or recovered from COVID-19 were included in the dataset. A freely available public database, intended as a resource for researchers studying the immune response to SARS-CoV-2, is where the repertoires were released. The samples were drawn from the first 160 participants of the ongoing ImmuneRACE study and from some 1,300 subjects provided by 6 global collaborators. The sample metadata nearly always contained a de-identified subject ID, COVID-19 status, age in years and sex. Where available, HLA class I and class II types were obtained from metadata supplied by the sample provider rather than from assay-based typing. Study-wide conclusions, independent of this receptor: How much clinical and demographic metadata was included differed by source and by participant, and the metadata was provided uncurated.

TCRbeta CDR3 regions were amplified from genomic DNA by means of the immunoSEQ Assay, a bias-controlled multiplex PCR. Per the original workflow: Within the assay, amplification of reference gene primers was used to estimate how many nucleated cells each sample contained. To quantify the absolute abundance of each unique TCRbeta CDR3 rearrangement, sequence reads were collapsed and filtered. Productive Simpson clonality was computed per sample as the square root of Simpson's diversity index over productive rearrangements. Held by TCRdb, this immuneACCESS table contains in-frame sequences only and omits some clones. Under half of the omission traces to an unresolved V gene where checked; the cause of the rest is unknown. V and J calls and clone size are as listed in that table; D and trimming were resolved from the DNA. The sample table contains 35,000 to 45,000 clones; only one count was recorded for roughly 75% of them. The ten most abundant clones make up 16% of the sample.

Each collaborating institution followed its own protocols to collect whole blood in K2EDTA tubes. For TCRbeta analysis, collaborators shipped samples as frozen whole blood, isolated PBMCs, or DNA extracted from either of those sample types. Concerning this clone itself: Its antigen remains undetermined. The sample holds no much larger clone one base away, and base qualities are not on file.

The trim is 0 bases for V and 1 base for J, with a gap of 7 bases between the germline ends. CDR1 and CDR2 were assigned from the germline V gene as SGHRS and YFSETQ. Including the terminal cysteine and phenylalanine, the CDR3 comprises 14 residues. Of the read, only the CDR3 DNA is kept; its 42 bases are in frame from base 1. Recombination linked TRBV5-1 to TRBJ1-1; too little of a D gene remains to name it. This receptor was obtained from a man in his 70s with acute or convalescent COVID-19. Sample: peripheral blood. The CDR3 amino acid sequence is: CASSLARSNTEAFF. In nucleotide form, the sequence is TGCGCCAGCAGCTTGGCGAGGTCGAACACTGAAGCTTTCTTT.